Listed below are T cell receptor beta chains from one sample, sequenced in a study of human thymus T cells. Only in-frame clones appear in the TCRdb table, and some are missing; sequencing was by immunoSEQ multiplex PCR. This table holds just over 45,000 clones, about 95% found once. The sequencing sample was made of blood. All receptors come from a girl under two years old with a congenital heart defect but otherwise immunologically healthy. CDR3s include the opening cysteine and the closing phenylalanine or tryptophan. The order of the fields is J gene, V gene, clone size, CDR3 length, D gene, CDR3 DNA, CDR3 protein. The D gene is left open where the match is weak. Clone sizes are given selectively: once, few, many, or a class where the clone is expanded.

TRBJ2-7 | TRBV7-2 | NA | 13 | NA | TGTGCCAGCAGCCACCCGGCAGGGCTCGAGCAGTACTTC | CASSHPAGLEQYF
TRBJ2-1 | TRBV30 | NA | 14 | TRBD2 | TGTGCCTGGACTAGCGGGAGGGGCTACAATGAGCAGTTCTTC | CAWTSGRGYNEQFF
TRBJ2-7 | TRBV19 | NA | 15 | NA | TGTGCCAGTAGAGGGGGACGGGGAAGCTCCTACGAGCAGTACTTC | CASRGGRGSSYEQYF
TRBJ1-1 | TRBV6-1 | NA | 13 | NA | TGTGCCAGCAGACCCGGAATGAACACTGAAGCTTTCTTT | CASRPGMNTEAFF
TRBJ2-1 | TRBV7-9 | NA | 16 | TRBD2 | TGTGCCAGCAGCTTAGGGACTAGCGGGAGGCCCAATGAGCAGTTCTTC | CASSLGTSGRPNEQFF
TRBJ2-7 | TRBV5-1 | NA | 17 | TRBD2 | TGCGCCAGCAGTTTCCTCCCTAGCGGGAGGGCCGAAGCGTGGCAGTACTTC | CASSFLPSGRAEAWQYF
TRBJ1-5 | TRBV7-8 | NA | 13 | NA | TGTGCCAGCAGCTTAATGGGAGATCAGCCCCAGCATTTT | CASSLMGDQPQHF
TRBJ2-1 | TRBV4-3 | NA | 15 | NA | TGCGCCAGCAGCCAAGTTTTCAGGACCTACAATGAGCAGTTCTTC | CASSQVFRTYNEQFF
TRBJ2-3 | TRBV27 | NA | 18 | NA | TGTGCCAGCAGTTTACTGGGCCCCGGGTTCGCTAGCACAGATACGCAGTATTTT | CASSLLGPGFASTDTQYF
TRBJ2-3 | TRBV7-3 | NA | 15 | TRBD2 | TGTGCCAGCAGCTTAACTAGCGGGAGCACAGATACGCAGTATTTT | CASSLTSGSTDTQYF
TRBJ2-5 | TRBV19 | NA | 20 | TRBD2 | TGTGCCAGTAGTATTGGGGGAGGGACTAGCGGGAGGGTGTCCCAAGAGACCCAGTACTTC | CASSIGGGTSGRVSQETQYF
TRBJ1-2 | TRBV19 | once | 15 | NA | TGTGCCAGTAGTATTGCGGGGCAGGGAGGAAGCGGCTACACCTTC | CASSIAGQGGSGYTF
TRBJ2-1 | TRBV28 | NA | 14 | TRBD2 | TGTGCCAGCATTCCACCGGGACTAGCGGGTGAGCAGTTCTTC | CASIPPGLAGEQFF
TRBJ1-2 | TRBV28 | NA | 14 | NA | TGTGCCAGCACAATTCTGGGATCTAACTATGGCTACACCTTC | CASTILGSNYGYTF
TRBJ2-2 | TRBV2 | NA | 13 | NA | TGTGCCAGCAAGTACAAAACGGCCGGGGAGCTGTTTTTT | CASKYKTAGELFF
TRBJ2-7 | TRBV11-2 | NA | 17 | NA | TGTGCCAGCAGCTTAATAGTCGTTCCGGGACTTGCCTACGAGCAGTACTTC | CASSLIVVPGLAYEQYF
TRBJ2-7 | TRBV4-1 | NA | 16 | NA | TGCGCCAGCAGCCAAGACTTAAGCACGTCAGCCTACGAGCAGTACTTC | CASSQDLSTSAYEQYF
TRBJ2-1 | TRBV10-3 | NA | 13 | NA | TGTGCCATCAGTGGACGGACGGACAATGAGCAGTTCTTC | CAISGRTDNEQFF
TRBJ2-7 | TRBV27 | NA | 15 | NA | TGTGCCAGCTGTAGGAGTGGGCGGGCCCGTTACGAGCAGTACTTC | CASCRSGRARYEQYF
TRBJ2-1 | TRBV11-3 | once | 16 | TRBD2 | TGTGCCAGCAGCTTACTAGCGGGAGGCTCCTACAATGAGCAGTTCTTC | CASSLLAGGSYNEQFF
TRBJ1-2 | TRBV5-4 | NA | 14 | NA | TGTGCCAGCAGCTTGGGTCTGGAGTACTATGGCTACACCTTC | CASSLGLEYYGYTF
TRBJ2-7 | TRBV28 | NA | 12 | NA | TGTGCCAGCAATCAGGGAAAGTACGAGCAGTACTTC | CASNQGKYEQYF
TRBJ2-2 | TRBV27 | NA | 15 | TRBD2 | TGTGCCAGCAGTTTTCTGGCGGGAGGCACCGGGGAGCTGTTTTTT | CASSFLAGGTGELFF
TRBJ2-7 | TRBV7-9 | NA | 13 | TRBD1 | TGTGCCATCCTGACAGGGAGCTCATACGAGCAGTACTTC | CAILTGSSYEQYF
TRBJ2-3 | TRBV6-1 | NA | 15 | NA | TGTGCCAGCAGTGAAAGGGGCGTTGGGACAGATACGCAGTATTTT | CASSERGVGTDTQYF
TRBJ2-3 | TRBV28 | NA | 17 | NA | TGTGCCAGCAGTTTAAGGGGCCGCAGGGTGTCCCCAGATACGCAGTATTTT | CASSLRGRRVSPDTQYF
TRBJ2-5 | TRBV7-9 | NA | 13 | NA | TGTGCCAGCAGCCCGGGACGGCAAGAGACCCAGTACTTC | CASSPGRQETQYF
TRBJ2-1 | TRBV7-9 | once | 14 | TRBD2 | TGTGCCAGCAGCAGGACTAGCGCGGGTAATGAGCAGTTCTTC | CASSRTSAGNEQFF
TRBJ1-4 | TRBV7-9 | once | 15 | NA | TGTGCCAGCAGCTCGAGCAACTTGATGGGGGAAAAACTGTTTTTT | CASSSSNLMGEKLFF
TRBJ2-7 | TRBV5-6 | NA | 13 | NA | TGTGCCAGCAGCTTGGAGGGCATACACGAGCAGTACTTC | CASSLEGIHEQYF
TRBJ2-1 | TRBV5-8 | NA | 16 | TRBD2 | TGTGCCAGCCGAATTACGACACTAGCGGTTTTCAATGAGCAGTTCTTC | CASRITTLAVFNEQFF
TRBJ2-1 | TRBV9 | NA | 20 | NA | TGTGCCAGCAGCGTAGCGGGCCTGGGACTGGCTAGCGCCTCCTACAATGAGCAGTTCTTC | CASSVAGLGLASASYNEQFF
TRBJ2-5 | TRBV11-3 | NA | 16 | TRBD1 | TGTGCCAGCAGCTTCGCCCAGGACAGGGGGCTGGAGACCCAGTACTTC | CASSFAQDRGLETQYF
TRBJ2-7 | TRBV6-1 | NA | 13 | TRBD1 | TGTGCCAGCGACACAGGGGGCGGCTACGAGCAGTACTTC | CASDTGGGYEQYF
TRBJ2-5 | TRBV5-8 | NA | 14 | NA | TGTGCCAGCAGTCACAGGAGCCATCAAGAGACCCAGTACTTC | CASSHRSHQETQYF
TRBJ2-1 | TRBV4-1 | NA | 16 | TRBD2 | TGCGCCAGCAGCCAAGTCTCTAGCGGATCCTACAATGAGCAGTTCTTC | CASSQVSSGSYNEQFF
TRBJ1-5 | TRBV19 | NA | 14 | NA | TGTGCCAGTAGTAGCGATTATAGCAATCAGCCCCAGCATTTT | CASSSDYSNQPQHF
TRBJ1-2 | TRBV11-2 | once | 13 | NA | TGTGCCAGCAGCCGGGGACGGACCTATGGCTACACCTTC | CASSRGRTYGYTF
TRBJ2-2 | TRBV28 | once | 14 | NA | TGTGCCAGCAGCTGGGGCCCCGGAGATAGGGAGCTGTTTTTT | CASSWGPGDRELFF
TRBJ1-3 | TRBV18 | NA | 14 | TRBD1 | TGTGCCAGCTCACACCTGACAGGGACCCACACCATATATTTT | CASSHLTGTHTIYF
TRBJ2-1 | TRBV10-3 | NA | 15 | TRBD2 | TGTGCCATCAGTGAGCGAGGGACTAGTGGTAATGAGCAGTTCTTC | CAISERGTSGNEQFF
TRBJ1-2 | TRBV5-1 | NA | 14 | NA | TGCGCCAGCAGCTTGGATGCGGGGATTGGGGGCTACACCTTC | CASSLDAGIGGYTF
TRBJ1-4 | TRBV9 | NA | 13 | NA | TGTGCCAGCAGGGACAGCCACAATGAAAAACTGTTTTTT | CASRDSHNEKLFF
TRBJ2-3 | TRBV7-9 | NA | 16 | TRBD2 | TGTGCCAGCAGCTCCCTAGCGGGAGAGGATGGAGATACGCAGTATTTT | CASSSLAGEDGDTQYF
TRBJ2-7 | TRBV7-2 | NA | 15 | TRBD1 | TGTGCCAGCAGACCAACCGGGACAGGGACCTACGAGCAGTACTTC | CASRPTGTGTYEQYF
TRBJ2-2 | TRBV4-1 | NA | 16 | NA | TGCGCCAGCAGCCAAGGGACTCTACCACCCACCGGGGAGCTGTTTTTT | CASSQGTLPPTGELFF
TRBJ2-3 | TRBV5-4 | NA | 16 | NA | TGTGCCAGCAGCTTGGCGGCGGCAGGGGTGGAAGATACGCAGTATTTT | CASSLAAAGVEDTQYF
TRBJ2-3 | TRBV7-8 | NA | 17 | NA | TGTGCCAGCAGCTACCACCCTGGACAGGGAGGGTTGGATACGCAGTATTTT | CASSYHPGQGGLDTQYF